This is a list of T cell receptor beta chains from one sample in a study of PD-1 blockade in mismatch repair-deficient tumors. Sequencing used immunoSEQ multiplex PCR; TCRdb keeps in-frame clones, though not all of them. Of tens of thousands of clones detected, approximately 88% appear once; the ten largest clones hold more than 11%. Sequenced here: peripheral blood, sampled 52 weeks after starting pembrolizumab. The receptors were sampled from an adult with mismatch repair-deficient cancer. Both conserved end residues are part of each CDR3. D genes are given only for firm matches. Size is omitted from some rows. Given values are once, few, many or a class for expanded clones.

d_gene	v_gene	j_gene	abundance	CDR3nt	CDR3aa
TRBD2	TRBV27	TRBJ2-3	-	TGTGCCAGCAGTAAAACACTAGCGGGAGGGTTTGAAGGAGATACGCAGTATTTT	CASSKTLAGGFEGDTQYF
-	TRBV5-1	TRBJ2-2	-	TGTGCCAGCAGCGTCGGACAGCCGAACACCGGGGAGCTGTTTTTT	CASSVGQPNTGELFF
-	TRBV15	TRBJ2-3	-	TGTGCCACCAGCAGAGATATTGGCCCAGATACGCAGTATTTT	CATSRDIGPDTQYF
-	TRBV13	TRBJ2-5	-	TGTGCCAGCAGCTTCCGGGACAATCAAGAGACCCAGTACTTC	CASSFRDNQETQYF
TRBD1	TRBV4-2	TRBJ2-7	once	TGTGCCAGCAGCGCCCGGGACAGGAGCTCCTCCGAGCAGTACTTC	CASSARDRSSSEQYF
-	TRBV7-9	TRBJ1-4	few	TGTGCCAGCAGCTCCCGACAAGTTAATGAAAAACTGTTTTTT	CASSSRQVNEKLFF
TRBD2	TRBV6-5	TRBJ2-5	-	TGTGCCAGCAGTTACGGGGGTACTAGCGGGGAGACCCAGTACTTC	CASSYGGTSGETQYF
-	TRBV4-2	TRBJ2-3	-	TGTGCCAGCAGCCAAGTTACCGGCCCAGACTCTCCCAAGGGAGATACGCAGTATTTT	CASSQVTGPDSPKGDTQYF
-	TRBV2	TRBJ2-3	-	TGTGCCCTCAGAGGGTGGACTCCTAGCACAGATACGCAGTATTTT	CALRGWTPSTDTQYF
-	TRBV7-6	TRBJ2-7	-	TGTGCCAGCAGCTTAGGGGGACTGGCCTACGAGCAGTACTTC	CASSLGGLAYEQYF
-	TRBV7-7	TRBJ2-4	-	TGTGCTAGCAGCTTAGGAGTTCCGACCCCGAAGTGCTTC	CASSLGVPTPKCF
-	TRBV7-2	TRBJ1-5	-	TGTGCCAGCAGCTTAGTCCCGGCAGGTCGAGAGCCCCAGCATTTT	CASSLVPAGREPQHF
-	TRBV15	TRBJ1-2	once	TGTGCCACCAGCAGAGATCTCACAGCTAATGGCTACACCTTC	CATSRDLTANGYTF
-	TRBV7-8	TRBJ2-5	-	TGTGCCAGCAGCTTACGACGTACTGGGGCAGAGGAGAACTTC	CASSLRRTGAEENF
TRBD2	TRBV6-1	TRBJ2-3	-	TGTGCCAGCAGTGAAGTCCTAGGGGCGGGAGAGTTCACAGATACGCAGTATTTT	CASSEVLGAGEFTDTQYF
-	TRBV7-2	TRBJ2-4	once	TGTGCCAGCAGCCCGATGACAGATAAAGGGCCTAAAAACATTCAGTACTTC	CASSPMTDKGPKNIQYF
-	TRBV11-2	TRBJ1-3	-	TGTGCCAGCAGCTTAGACCTAATAACGACAGGAACTATCTCTGGAAACACCATATATTTT	CASSLDLITTGTISGNTIYF
TRBD1	TRBV2	TRBJ1-5	-	TGTGCCAGCAGAATCCGGACAGGGAGCAATCAGCCCCAGCATTTT	CASRIRTGSNQPQHF
TRBD2	TRBV13	TRBJ2-7	-	TGTGCCAGCAGCCCAGTTCGAAGGGCTAGCGGGAGACACGAGCAGTACTTC	CASSPVRRASGRHEQYF
TRBD2	TRBV7-9	TRBJ2-2	once	TGTGCCAGCACCCGGACTAGCGGAAACACCGGGGAGCTGTTTTTT	CASTRTSGNTGELFF